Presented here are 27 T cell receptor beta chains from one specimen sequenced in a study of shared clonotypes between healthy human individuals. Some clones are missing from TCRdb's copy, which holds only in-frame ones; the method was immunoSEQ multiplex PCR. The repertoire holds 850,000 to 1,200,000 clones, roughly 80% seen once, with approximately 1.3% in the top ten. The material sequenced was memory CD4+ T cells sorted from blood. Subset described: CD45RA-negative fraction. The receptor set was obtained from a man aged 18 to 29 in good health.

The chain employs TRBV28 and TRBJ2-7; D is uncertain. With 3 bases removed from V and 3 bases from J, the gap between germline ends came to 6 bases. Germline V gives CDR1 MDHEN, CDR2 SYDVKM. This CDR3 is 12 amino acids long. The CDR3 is CASSLPGYEQYF. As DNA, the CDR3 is TGTGCCAGCAGTTTGCCGGGCTACGAGCAGTACTTC. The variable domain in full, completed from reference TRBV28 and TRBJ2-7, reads DVKVTQSSRYLVKRTGEKVFLECVQDMDHENMFWYRQDPGLGLRLIYFSYDVKMKEKGDIPEGYSVSREKKERFSLILESASTNQTSMYLCASSLPGYEQYFGPGTRLTVT.

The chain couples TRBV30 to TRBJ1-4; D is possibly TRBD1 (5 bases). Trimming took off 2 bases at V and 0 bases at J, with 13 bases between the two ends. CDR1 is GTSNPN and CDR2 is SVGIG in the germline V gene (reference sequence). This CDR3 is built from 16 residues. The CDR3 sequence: CAWSSDGGSTNEKLFF. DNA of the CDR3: TGTGCCTGGAGTTCCGACGGGGGGTCAACTAATGAAAAACTGTTTTTT.

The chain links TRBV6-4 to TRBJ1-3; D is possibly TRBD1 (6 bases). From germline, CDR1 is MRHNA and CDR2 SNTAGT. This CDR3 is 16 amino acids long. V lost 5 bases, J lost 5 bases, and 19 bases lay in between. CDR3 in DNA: TGTGCCAGCAGTCCCTCTACCCAGGGGTGCAGAAACACCATATATTTT. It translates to CASSPSTQGCRNTIYF.

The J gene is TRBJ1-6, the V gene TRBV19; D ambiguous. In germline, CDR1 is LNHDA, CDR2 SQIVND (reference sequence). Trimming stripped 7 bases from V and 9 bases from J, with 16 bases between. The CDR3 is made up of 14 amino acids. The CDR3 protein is CASTVRTGSSPLHF. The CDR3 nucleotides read TGTGCCAGTACCGTTCGGACGGGATCTTCACCCCTCCACTTT. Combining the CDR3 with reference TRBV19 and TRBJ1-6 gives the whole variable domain DGGITQSPKYLFRKEGQNVTLSCEQNLNHDAMYWYRQDPGQGLRLIYYSQIVNDFQKGDIAEGYSVSREKKESFPLTVTSAQKNPTAFYLCASTVRTGSSPLHFGNGTRLTVT.

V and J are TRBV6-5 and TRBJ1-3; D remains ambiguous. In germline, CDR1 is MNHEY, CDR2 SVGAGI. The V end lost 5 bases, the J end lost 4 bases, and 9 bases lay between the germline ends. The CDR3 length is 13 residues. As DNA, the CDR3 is TGTGCCAGCAGTAGATACCAGGGAAACACCATATATTTT. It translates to CASSRYQGNTIYF.

CDR3 in amino acids: CASSDATLGSGELFF. Here the CDR3 DNA reads TGTGCCAGCAGTGATGCGACACTAGGGTCCGGGGAGCTGTTTTTT. The V and J genes are TRBV25-1 and TRBJ2-2; D is perhaps TRBD2 (5 bases). The CDR3 runs to 15 residues. V was cut by 3 bases and J by 6 bases, with 14 bases left in between. Per the germline V gene, CDR1 is MGHDK and CDR2 is SYGVNS.

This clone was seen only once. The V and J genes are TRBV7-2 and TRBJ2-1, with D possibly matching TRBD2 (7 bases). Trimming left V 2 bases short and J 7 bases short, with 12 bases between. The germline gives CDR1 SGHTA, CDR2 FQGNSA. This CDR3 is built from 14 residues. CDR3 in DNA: TGTGCCAGCAGCTTAAGTAGGGGGGGAAATGAGCAGTTCTTC. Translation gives CASSLSRGGNEQFF. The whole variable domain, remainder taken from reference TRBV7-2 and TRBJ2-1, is GAGVSQSPSNKVTEKGKDVELRCDPISGHTALYWYRQSLGQGLEFLIYFQGNSAPDKSGLPSDRFSAERTGGSVSTLTIQRTQQEDSAVYLCASSLSRGGNEQFFGPGTRLTVL.

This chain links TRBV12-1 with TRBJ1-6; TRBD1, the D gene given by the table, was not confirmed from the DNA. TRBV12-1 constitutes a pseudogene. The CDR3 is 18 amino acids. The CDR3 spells CASSFRGTGSPQRSPLHF. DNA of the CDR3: TGTGCCAGCAGCTTTAGGGGGACAGGGTCTCCTCAACGGTCACCCCTCCACTTT.

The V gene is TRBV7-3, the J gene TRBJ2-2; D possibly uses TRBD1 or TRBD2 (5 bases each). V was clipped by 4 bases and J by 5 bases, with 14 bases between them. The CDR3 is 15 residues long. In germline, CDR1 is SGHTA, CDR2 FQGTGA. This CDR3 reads CASSYSPGRTGELFF. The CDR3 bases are TGTGCCAGCAGCTACTCGCCAGGGAGAACCGGGGAGCTGTTTTTT.

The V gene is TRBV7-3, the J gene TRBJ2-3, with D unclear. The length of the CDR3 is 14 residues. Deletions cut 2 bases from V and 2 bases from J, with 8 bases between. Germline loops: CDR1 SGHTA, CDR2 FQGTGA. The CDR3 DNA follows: TGTGCCAGCAGCTTAGGCGCGGACACAGATACGCAGTATTTT. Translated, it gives CASSLGADTDTQYF. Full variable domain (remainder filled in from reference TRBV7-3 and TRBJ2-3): GAGVSQTPSNKVTEKGKYVELRCDPISGHTALYWYRQSLGQGPEFLIYFQGTGAADDSGLPNDRFFAVRPEGSVSTLKIQRTERGDSAVYLCASSLGADTDTQYFGPGTRLTVL.

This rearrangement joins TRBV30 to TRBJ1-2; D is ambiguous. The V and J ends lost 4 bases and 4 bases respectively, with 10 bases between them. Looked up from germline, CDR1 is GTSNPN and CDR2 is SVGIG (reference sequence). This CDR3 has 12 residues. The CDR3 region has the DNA TGTGCCTGGATACAAGGTTTCTATGGCTACACCTTC. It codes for CAWIQGFYGYTF. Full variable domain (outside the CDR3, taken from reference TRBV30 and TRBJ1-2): SQTIHQWPATLVQPVGSPLSLECTVEGTSNPNLYWYRQAAGRGLQLLFYSVGIGQISSEVPQNLSASRPQDRQFILSSKKLLLSDSGFYLCAWIQGFYGYTFGSGTRLTVV.

CDR3: CASRPGTVYNEQFF. Here the CDR3 DNA reads TGTGCCAGCAGGCCCGGGACAGTATACAATGAGCAGTTCTTC. The genes are TRBV28 and TRBJ2-1, with 7 bases matching TRBD1. Germline V gene sequence: CDR1 MDHEN, CDR2 SYDVKM. This CDR3 has 14 amino acids. V was clipped by 6 bases and J by 4 bases; unmatched bases: 6.

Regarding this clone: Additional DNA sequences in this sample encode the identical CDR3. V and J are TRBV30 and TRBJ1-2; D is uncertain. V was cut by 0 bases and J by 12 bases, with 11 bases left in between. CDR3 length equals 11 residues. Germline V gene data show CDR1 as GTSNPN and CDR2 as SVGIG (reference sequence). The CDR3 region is CAWSVPSGDTF. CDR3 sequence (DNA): TGTGCCTGGAGTGTCCCCAGTGGAGACACCTTC.

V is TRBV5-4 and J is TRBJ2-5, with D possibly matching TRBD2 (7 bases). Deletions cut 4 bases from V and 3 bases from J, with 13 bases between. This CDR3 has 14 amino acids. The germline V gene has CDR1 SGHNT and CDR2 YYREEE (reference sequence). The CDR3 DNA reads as TGTGCCAGCAGCCTCGGGGGGCGAGAAGAGACCCAGTACTTC. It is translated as CASSLGGREETQYF.

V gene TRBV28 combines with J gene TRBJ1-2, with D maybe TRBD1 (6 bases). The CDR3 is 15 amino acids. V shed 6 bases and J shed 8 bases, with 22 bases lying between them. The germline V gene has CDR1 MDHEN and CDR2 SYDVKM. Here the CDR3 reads CASRARSQGWRGYTF. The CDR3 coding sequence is TGTGCCAGCAGGGCTCGATCGCAGGGGTGGAGAGGCTACACCTTC.

The CDR3 DNA follows: TGTGCCAGCAGCGCGGGATTTGCTAACTATGGCTACACCTTC. It is translated as CASSAGFANYGYTF. The chain combines TRBV21-1 with TRBJ1-2. TRBV21-1 is a known pseudogene. The CDR3 contains 14 residues.

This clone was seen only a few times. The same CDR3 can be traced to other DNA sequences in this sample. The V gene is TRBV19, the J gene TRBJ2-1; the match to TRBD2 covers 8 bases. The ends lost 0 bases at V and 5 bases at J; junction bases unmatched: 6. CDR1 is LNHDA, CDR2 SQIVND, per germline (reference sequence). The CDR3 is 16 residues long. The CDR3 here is CASSIEASGGNNEQFF. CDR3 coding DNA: TGTGCCAGTAGTATAGAAGCGAGCGGGGGTAACAATGAGCAGTTCTTC.

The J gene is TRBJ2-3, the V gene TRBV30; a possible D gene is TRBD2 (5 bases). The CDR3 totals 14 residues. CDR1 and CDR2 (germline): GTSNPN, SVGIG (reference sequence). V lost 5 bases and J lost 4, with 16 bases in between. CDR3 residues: CAWVDSRSADTQYF. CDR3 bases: TGTGCCTGGGTGGACTCCCGCTCCGCAGATACGCAGTATTTT.

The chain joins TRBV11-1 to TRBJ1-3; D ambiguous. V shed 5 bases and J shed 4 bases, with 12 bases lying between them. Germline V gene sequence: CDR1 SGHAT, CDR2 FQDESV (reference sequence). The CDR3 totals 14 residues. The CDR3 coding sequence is TGTGCCAGCAGCGCCACGGGCGCCGGAAACACCATATATTTT. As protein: CASSATGAGNTIYF. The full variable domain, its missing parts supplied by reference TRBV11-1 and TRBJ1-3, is EAEVAQSPRYKITEKSQAVAFWCDPISGHATLYWYRQILGQGPELLVQFQDESVVDDSQLPKDRFSAERLKGVDSTLKIQPAELGDSAMYLCASSATGAGNTIYFGEGSWLTVV.

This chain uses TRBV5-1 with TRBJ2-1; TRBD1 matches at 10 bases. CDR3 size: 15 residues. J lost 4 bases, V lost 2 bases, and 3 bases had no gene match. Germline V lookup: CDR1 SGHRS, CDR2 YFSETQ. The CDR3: CASSFSGQGYNEQFF. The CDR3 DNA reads TGCGCCAGCAGCTTTTCGGGACAGGGGTACAATGAGCAGTTCTTC.

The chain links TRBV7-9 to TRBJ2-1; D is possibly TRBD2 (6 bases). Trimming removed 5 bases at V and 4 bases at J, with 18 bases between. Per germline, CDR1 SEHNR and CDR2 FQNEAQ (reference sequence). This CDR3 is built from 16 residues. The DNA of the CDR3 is TGTGCCAGCAGCCCCGAATATCTAGCGATTTACAATGAGCAGTTCTTC. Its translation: CASSPEYLAIYNEQFF. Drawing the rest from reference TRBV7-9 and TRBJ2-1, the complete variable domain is DTGVSQNPRHKITKRGQNVTFRCDPISEHNRLYWYRQTLGQGPEFLTYFQNEAQLEKSRLLSDRFSAERPKGSFSTLEIQRTEQGDSAMYLCASSPEYLAIYNEQFFGPGTRLTVL.

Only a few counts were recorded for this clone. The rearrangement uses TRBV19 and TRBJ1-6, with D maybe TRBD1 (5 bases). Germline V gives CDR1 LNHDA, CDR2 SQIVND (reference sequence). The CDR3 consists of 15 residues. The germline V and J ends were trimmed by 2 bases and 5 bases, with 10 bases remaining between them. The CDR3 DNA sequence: TGTGCCAGTAGTATACCGGGGGTAAATAATTCACCCCTCCACTTT. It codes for CASSIPGVNNSPLHF.

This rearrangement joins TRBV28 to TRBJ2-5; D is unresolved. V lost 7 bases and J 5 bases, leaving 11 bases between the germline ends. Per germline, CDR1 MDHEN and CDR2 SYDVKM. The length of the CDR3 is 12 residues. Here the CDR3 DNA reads TGTGCCAGCAAAGAGGAAGGGGAGACCCAGTACTTC. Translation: CASKEEGETQYF.

The CDR3 DNA reads TGTGCCATCACCGATAGCGGGAGGACCCGTTGGGAGCAGTACTTC. It yields the protein CAITDSGRTRWEQYF. The chain combines TRBV10-3 with TRBJ2-7, with 10 bases identical to TRBD2. The length of the CDR3 is 15 residues. The V gene end was trimmed by 7 bases and the J gene end by 7 bases; junction bases not matched to a gene: 13. The germline gives CDR1 ENHRY, CDR2 SYGVKD.

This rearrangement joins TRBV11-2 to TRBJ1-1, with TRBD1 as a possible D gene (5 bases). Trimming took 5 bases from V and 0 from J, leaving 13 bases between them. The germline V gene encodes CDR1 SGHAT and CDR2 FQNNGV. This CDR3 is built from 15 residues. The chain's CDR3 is CASSPQGSMNTEAFF. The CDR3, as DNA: TGTGCCAGCAGCCCGCAGGGTAGCATGAACACTGAAGCTTTCTTT.

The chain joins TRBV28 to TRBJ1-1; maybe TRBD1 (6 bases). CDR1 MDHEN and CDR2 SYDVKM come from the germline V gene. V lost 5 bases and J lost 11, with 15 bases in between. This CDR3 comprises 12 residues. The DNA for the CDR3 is TGTGCCAGCAGTCAATTACAGGGTTGGGCTTTCTTT. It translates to CASSQLQGWAFF. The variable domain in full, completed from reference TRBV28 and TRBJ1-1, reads DVKVTQSSRYLVKRTGEKVFLECVQDMDHENMFWYRQDPGLGLRLIYFSYDVKMKEKGDIPEGYSVSREKKERFSLILESASTNQTSMYLCASSQLQGWAFFGQGTRLTVV.

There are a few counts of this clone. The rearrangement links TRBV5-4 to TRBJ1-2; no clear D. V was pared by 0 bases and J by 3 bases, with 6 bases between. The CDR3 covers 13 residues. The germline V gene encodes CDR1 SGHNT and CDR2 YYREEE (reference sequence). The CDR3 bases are TGTGCCAGCAGCTTGGGAGCTCACTATGGCTACACCTTC. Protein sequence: CASSLGAHYGYTF.